A selection of T cell receptor beta chains follows, all from one sample in a study of T cells after yellow fever vaccination. Using its own MiXCR run on the 5' RACE reads, TCRdb lists one record per CDR3 protein. The table has 30,000 to 35,000 distinct CDR3 sequences, less than 8% seen once. This specimen was PBMCs, either bulk or a sorted T-cell subset (CD4+, CD8+, memory, or dextramer-sorted; not recorded which), taken on the day of the first yellow fever vaccination. These receptor sequences come from a man younger than 30 who received the YFV17D yellow fever vaccine. Both conserved end residues are part of each CDR3. Fields, in order: D gene, clone size, J gene, V gene, CDR3 DNA, CDR3 protein. A D gene is named only where the DNA matches it firmly. Size tells how often a clone was seen (once, few, many) or the class of an expanded clone, and some rows leave it out.

D: NA
size: many
J: TRBJ1-1
V: TRBV7-3
DNA: TGTGCCAGCAGAATGCAACCGAACACTGAAGCTTTCTTT
CDR3: CASRMQPNTEAFF

D: NA
size: many
J: TRBJ1-1
V: TRBV5-1
DNA: TGCGCCAGCAGCTTGGCGAGCAGGGCTGCTGAAGCTTTCTTT
CDR3: CASSLASRAAEAFF

D: NA
size: many
J: TRBJ2-5
V: TRBV7-2
DNA: TGTGCCAGCAGTAGGGGGGTCCAAGAGACCCAGTACTTC
CDR3: CASSRGVQETQYF

D: TRBD1
size: many
J: TRBJ1-2
V: TRBV6-5
DNA: TGTGCCAGCAGGACCCCGGGACAGGGGGCGAACGGCTACACCTTC
CDR3: CASRTPGQGANGYTF

D: NA
size: medium-sized
J: TRBJ2-7
V: TRBV27
DNA: TGTGCCAGCAGTTTAAATTTCAGGGGCGAGCAGTACTTC
CDR3: CASSLNFRGEQYF

D: TRBD1
size: NA
J: TRBJ1-3
V: TRBV7-6
DNA: TGTGCCAGCAGCTTAGGAGGGGGCGTTGGAAACACCATATATTTT
CDR3: CASSLGGGVGNTIYF

D: TRBD2
size: many
J: TRBJ2-1
V: TRBV7-2
DNA: TGTGCCAGCAGCTCCGAGCGGGGGGGTTACAATGAGCAGTTCTTC
CDR3: CASSSERGGYNEQFF

D: TRBD1
size: many
J: TRBJ1-1
V: TRBV20-1
DNA: TGCAGTGCTACGATTACAGGGGGCCTCACTGAAGCTTTCTTT
CDR3: CSATITGGLTEAFF

D: TRBD1
size: many
J: TRBJ2-1
V: TRBV20-1
DNA: TGCAGTTTGGACAGGAACAATGAGCAGTTCTTC
CDR3: CSLDRNNEQFF

D: NA
size: many
J: TRBJ1-1
V: TRBV5-1
DNA: TGCGCCAGCAGCTTGGGAGGGACGGCAAACACTGAAGCTTTCTTT
CDR3: CASSLGGTANTEAFF

D: TRBD2
size: NA
J: TRBJ2-1
V: TRBV7-9
DNA: TGTGCCAGCAGCCTCTTACTAGCGGCCTACAATGAGCAGTTCTTC
CDR3: CASSLLLAAYNEQFF

D: NA
size: few
J: TRBJ1-1
V: TRBV20-1
DNA: TGCAGTGCGAAGGGGTGGCCAGGTTTGAACACTGAAGCTTTCTTT
CDR3: CSAKGWPGLNTEAFF

D: NA
size: NA
J: TRBJ2-5
V: TRBV20-1
DNA: TGCAGTGCTAGCGAGGACTTAAGAGAGACCCAGTACTTC
CDR3: CSASEDLRETQYF

D: TRBD2
size: many
J: TRBJ2-1
V: TRBV12-3/TRBV12-4
DNA: TGTGCCAGCAGTTTTAGCTCTAGCGGGACCAATGAGCAGTTCTTC
CDR3: CASSFSSSGTNEQFF

D: NA
size: many
J: TRBJ2-2
V: TRBV7-2
DNA: TGTGCCAGCAGCTTAGCTTGGGACGGCGGGGAGCTGTTTTTT
CDR3: CASSLAWDGGELFF

D: TRBD2
size: many
J: TRBJ2-3
V: TRBV5-1
DNA: TGCGCCAGCAGCGGGGGAGCGGGGGGAGCGGAAGATACGCAGTATTTT
CDR3: CASSGGAGGAEDTQYF

D: NA
size: few
J: TRBJ2-2
V: TRBV12-3/TRBV12-4
DNA: TGTGCCACCCTCTCAGGGGGGCCTGGAACCGGGGAGCTGTTTTTT
CDR3: CATLSGGPGTGELFF

D: NA
size: medium-sized
J: TRBJ2-7
V: TRBV4-2
DNA: TGTGCCAGCAGCCAAGATTCGGCCTTCTCAGGATTGGACTACGAGCAGTACTTC
CDR3: CASSQDSAFSGLDYEQYF

D: NA
size: many
J: TRBJ1-2
V: TRBV20-1
DNA: TGCAGTGCTAGAGATTTGTGGACGAACCTAAACTATGGCTACACCTTC
CDR3: CSARDLWTNLNYGYTF

D: NA
size: many
J: TRBJ2-7
V: TRBV7-9
DNA: TGTGCCAGCAGCCCCAATGAGGGACACCCTACCTACGAGCAGTACTTC
CDR3: CASSPNEGHPTYEQYF

D: TRBD2
size: many
J: TRBJ2-5
V: TRBV14
DNA: TGTGCCAGCAGCCAAGAACTGGCGGGGGTGGAGACCCAGTACTTC
CDR3: CASSQELAGVETQYF

D: NA
size: few
J: TRBJ1-2
V: TRBV7-2
DNA: TGTGCCAGCAGCTTTATGGGGTATGGCTACACCTTC
CDR3: CASSFMGYGYTF

D: NA
size: many
J: TRBJ1-1
V: TRBV7-3
DNA: TGTGCCAGCAGCTTATCGGCGGGGGGGAACACTGAAGCTTTCTTT
CDR3: CASSLSAGGNTEAFF

D: TRBD1
size: many
J: TRBJ2-1
V: TRBV4-1
DNA: TGCGCCAGCAGTCCCGGGACAGGGGGTCGGACTCGGCAGTTCTTC
CDR3: CASSPGTGGRTRQFF

D: NA
size: many
J: TRBJ1-6
V: TRBV5-5
DNA: TGTGCCAGCAGCAAGGCAGGGTCTTCCTATAATTCACCCCTCCACTTT
CDR3: CASSKAGSSYNSPLHF

D: TRBD2
size: many
J: TRBJ2-2
V: TRBV10-3
DNA: TGTGCCCTCCGAGCGGGGGAGAACACCGGGGAGCTGTTTTTT
CDR3: CALRAGENTGELFF

D: TRBD1
size: many
J: TRBJ1-4
V: TRBV6-5
DNA: TGTGCCAGCAGTCCCGACAGGGAAACCGGAAAACTGTTTTTT
CDR3: CASSPDRETGKLFF

D: TRBD2
size: many
J: TRBJ2-3
V: TRBV11-3
DNA: TGTGCCAGCAGCCGGGGGGGCCAGGCAGATACGCAGTATTTT
CDR3: CASSRGGQADTQYF

D: TRBD1
size: many
J: TRBJ1-1
V: TRBV6-5
DNA: TGTGCCAGCAGCCTAACAGGGGGCATAGGGAACACTGAAGCTTTCTTT
CDR3: CASSLTGGIGNTEAFF

D: NA
size: many
J: TRBJ1-2
V: TRBV7-9
DNA: TGTGCCAGCAGCTTAATGGAGGGGGAGAACTATGGCTACACCTTC
CDR3: CASSLMEGENYGYTF

D: NA
size: many
J: TRBJ2-2
V: TRBV11-3
DNA: TGTGCCAGCTCCCAGGGGTTGTACACCGGGGAGCTGTTTTTT
CDR3: CASSQGLYTGELFF

D: NA
size: few
J: TRBJ2-5
V: TRBV25-1
DNA: TGTGCCAGCAGTGACGGCATGGACGACCAAGAGACCCAGTACTTC
CDR3: CASSDGMDDQETQYF

D: NA
size: many
J: TRBJ2-2
V: TRBV2
DNA: TGTGCCAGCAGCGGGGGGACAGCATACACCGGGGAGCTGTTTTTT
CDR3: CASSGGTAYTGELFF

D: TRBD1
size: many
J: TRBJ2-7
V: TRBV7-8
DNA: TGTGCCAGCAGCGTCGGACAGGGTGCCTACGAGCAGTACTTC
CDR3: CASSVGQGAYEQYF

D: NA
size: NA
J: TRBJ2-3
V: TRBV19
DNA: TGTGCCAGTAGTAATATGGACGATACGCAGTATTTT
CDR3: CASSNMDDTQYF

D: TRBD2
size: few
J: TRBJ2-2
V: TRBV5-4
DNA: TGTGCCAGCAGCTTGGCCGCGGCGGGGGGGACCGGGGAGCTGTTTTTT
CDR3: CASSLAAAGGTGELFF